This record concerns one TCR beta chain sequence. What it binds is unknown. The source of the sample is a study of shared clonotypes between healthy human individuals. Study findings and constraints: Donor scarcity curtailed the genetic and exposure-history diversity represented herein.

An approximately 180 ng quantity of DNA, approximately 29,000 T cell genomes, went into the sorted-subset replicate PCRs. Only in-frame clones appear in the TCRdb table, and some are missing; sequencing was by immunoSEQ multiplex PCR. The sample includes around 1.9 million clones, approximately 94% of them seen just once. Naivety among CD8 cells was defined by CD45RO negativity and positive CCR7 selection, thereby excluding terminally differentiated effector memory CD45RA+ cells. With 6 bases removed from V and 7 bases from J, the gap between germline ends came to 15 bases. Germline lookup yields CDR1 MNHNY and CDR2 SVGAGI (reference sequence). The CDR3 extends over 14 amino acids.

This sequence was found in a young man in good health. Some clones in this sample may be carry-over from other donors' samples. V usage is TRBV6-6 and J usage is TRBJ2-2; D might be TRBD2 (6 bases). The sample was naive CD8+ T cells from PBMCs. CDR3 sequence: CASSLTSSSGELFF. CDR3 DNA: TGTGCCAGCAGCTTAACTAGCTCCAGCGGGGAGCTGTTTTTT.